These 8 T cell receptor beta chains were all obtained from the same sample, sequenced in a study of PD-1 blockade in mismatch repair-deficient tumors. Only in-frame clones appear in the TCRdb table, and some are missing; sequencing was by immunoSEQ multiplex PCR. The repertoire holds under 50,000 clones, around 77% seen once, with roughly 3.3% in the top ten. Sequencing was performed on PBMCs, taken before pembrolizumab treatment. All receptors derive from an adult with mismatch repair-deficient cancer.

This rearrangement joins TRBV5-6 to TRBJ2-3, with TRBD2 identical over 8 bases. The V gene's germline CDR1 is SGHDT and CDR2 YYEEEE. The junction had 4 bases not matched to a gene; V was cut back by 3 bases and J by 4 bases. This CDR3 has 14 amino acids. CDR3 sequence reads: CASSSGGIPDTQYF. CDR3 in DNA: TGTGCCAGCAGCTCGGGGGGGATCCCAGATACGCAGTATTTT.

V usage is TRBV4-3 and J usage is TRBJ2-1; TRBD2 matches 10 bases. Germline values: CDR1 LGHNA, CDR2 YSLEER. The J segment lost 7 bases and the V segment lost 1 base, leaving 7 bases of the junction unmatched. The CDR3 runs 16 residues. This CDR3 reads CASSQVLAGALNEQFF. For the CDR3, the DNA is TGCGCCAGCAGCCAAGTTCTAGCGGGAGCTCTGAATGAGCAGTTCTTC.

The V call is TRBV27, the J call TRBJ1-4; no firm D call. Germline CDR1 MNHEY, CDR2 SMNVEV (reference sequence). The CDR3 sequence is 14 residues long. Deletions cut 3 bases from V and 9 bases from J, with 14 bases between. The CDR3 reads CASSLIKPPQKLFF. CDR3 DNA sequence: TGTGCCAGCAGTTTGATAAAACCCCCTCAAAAACTGTTTTTT.

The CDR3 DNA reads as TGCAGCGTTGACCCGGGACAGGCCTATGGCTACACCTTC. This codes for CSVDPGQAYGYTF. V usage is TRBV29-1 and J usage is TRBJ1-2; 8 bases agree with TRBD1. The germline gives CDR1 SQVTM, CDR2 ANQGSEA. Germline trimming cut 3 bases from V and 4 bases from J; bases unmatched to any gene: 4. The CDR3 length is 13 residues.

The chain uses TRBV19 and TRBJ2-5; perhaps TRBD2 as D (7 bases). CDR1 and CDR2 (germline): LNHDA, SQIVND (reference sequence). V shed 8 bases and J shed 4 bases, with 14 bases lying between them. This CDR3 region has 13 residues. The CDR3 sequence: CASGGGFGETQYF. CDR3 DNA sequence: TGTGCCAGTGGGGGGGGCTTTGGAGAGACCCAGTACTTC.

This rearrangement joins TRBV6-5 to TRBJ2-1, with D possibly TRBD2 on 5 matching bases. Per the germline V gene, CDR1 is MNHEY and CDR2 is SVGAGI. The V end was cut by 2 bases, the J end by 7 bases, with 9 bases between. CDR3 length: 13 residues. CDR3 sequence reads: CASSYEGPNEQFF. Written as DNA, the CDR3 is TGTGCCAGCAGTTACGAGGGCCCTAATGAGCAGTTCTTC.

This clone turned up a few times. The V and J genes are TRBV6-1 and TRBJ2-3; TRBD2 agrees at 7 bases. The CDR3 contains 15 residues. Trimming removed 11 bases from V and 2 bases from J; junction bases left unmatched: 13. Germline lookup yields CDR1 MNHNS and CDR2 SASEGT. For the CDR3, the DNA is TGTGCCGGGGGAAGACTAGCCGATATCACAGATACGCAGTATTTT. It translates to CAGGRLADITDTQYF.

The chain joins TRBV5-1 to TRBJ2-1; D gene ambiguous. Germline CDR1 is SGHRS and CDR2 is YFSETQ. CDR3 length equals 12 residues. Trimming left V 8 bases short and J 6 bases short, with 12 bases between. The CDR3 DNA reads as TGCGCCAGTTCCTACGGGTTCAATGAGCAGTTCTTC. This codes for CASSYGFNEQFF.